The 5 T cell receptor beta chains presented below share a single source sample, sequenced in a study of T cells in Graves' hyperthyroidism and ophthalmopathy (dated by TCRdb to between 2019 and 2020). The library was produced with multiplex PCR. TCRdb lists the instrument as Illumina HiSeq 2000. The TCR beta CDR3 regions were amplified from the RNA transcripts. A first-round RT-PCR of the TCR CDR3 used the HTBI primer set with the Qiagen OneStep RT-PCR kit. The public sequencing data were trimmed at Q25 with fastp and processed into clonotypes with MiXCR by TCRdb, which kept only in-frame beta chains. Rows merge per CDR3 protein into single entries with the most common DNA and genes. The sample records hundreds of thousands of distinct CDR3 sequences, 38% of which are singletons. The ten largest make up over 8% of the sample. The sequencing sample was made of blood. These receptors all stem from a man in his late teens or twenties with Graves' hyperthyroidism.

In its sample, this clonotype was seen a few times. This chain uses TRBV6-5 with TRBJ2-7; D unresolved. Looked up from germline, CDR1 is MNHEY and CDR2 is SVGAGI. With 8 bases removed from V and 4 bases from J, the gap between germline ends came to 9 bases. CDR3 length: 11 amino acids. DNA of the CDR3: TGTGCCAGCCGAAGAAATTACGAGCAGTACTTC. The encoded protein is CASRRNYEQYF.

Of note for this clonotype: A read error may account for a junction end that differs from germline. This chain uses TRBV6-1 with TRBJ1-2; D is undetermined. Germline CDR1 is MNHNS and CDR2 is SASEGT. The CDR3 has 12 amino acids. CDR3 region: CASSEVAIGCTF. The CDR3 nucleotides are TGTGCCAGCAGTGAAGTGGCAATTGGCTGCACCTTC.

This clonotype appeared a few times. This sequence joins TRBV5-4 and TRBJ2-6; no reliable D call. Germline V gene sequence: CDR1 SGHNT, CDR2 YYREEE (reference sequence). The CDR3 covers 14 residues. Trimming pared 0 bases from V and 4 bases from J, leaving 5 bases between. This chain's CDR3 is CASSLGMGANVLTF. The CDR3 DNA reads TGTGCCAGCAGCTTGGGGATGGGGGCCAACGTCCTGACTTTC.

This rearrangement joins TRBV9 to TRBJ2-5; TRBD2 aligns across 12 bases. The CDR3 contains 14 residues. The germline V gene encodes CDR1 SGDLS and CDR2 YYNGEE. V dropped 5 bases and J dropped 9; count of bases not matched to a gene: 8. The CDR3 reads CASSPSGGGVAQYF. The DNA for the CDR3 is TGTGCCAGCAGTCCTAGCGGGGGGGGGGTGGCCCAGTACTTC.

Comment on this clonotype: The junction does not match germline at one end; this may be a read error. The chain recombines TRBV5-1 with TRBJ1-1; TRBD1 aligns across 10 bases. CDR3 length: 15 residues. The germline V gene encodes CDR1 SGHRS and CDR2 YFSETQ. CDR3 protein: CASSRQGARNTEAFF. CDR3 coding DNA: TGTGCCAGCAGTCGACAGGGGGCGAGAAACACTGAAGCTTTCTTT. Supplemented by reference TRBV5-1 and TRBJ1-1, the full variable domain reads KAGVTQTPRYLIKTRGQQVTLSCSPISGHRSVSWYQQTPGQGLQFLFEYFSETQRNKGNFPGRFSGRQFSNSRSEMNVSTLELGDSALYLCASSRQGARNTEAFFGQGTRLTVV.